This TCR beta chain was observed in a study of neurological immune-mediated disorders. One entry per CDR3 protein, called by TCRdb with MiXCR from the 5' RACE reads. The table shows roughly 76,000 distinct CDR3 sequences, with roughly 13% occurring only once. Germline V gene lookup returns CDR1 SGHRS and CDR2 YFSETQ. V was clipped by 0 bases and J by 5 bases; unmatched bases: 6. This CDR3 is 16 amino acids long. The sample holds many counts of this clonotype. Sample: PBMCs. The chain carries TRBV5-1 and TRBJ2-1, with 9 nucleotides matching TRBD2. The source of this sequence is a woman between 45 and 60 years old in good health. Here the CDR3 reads CASSLGPSGENNEQFF. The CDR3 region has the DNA TGCGCCAGCAGCTTGGGACCTAGCGGGGAAAACAATGAGCAGTTCTTC. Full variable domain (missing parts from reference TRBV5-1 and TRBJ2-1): KAGVTQTPRYLIKTRGQQVTLSCSPISGHRSVSWYQQTPGQGLQFLFEYFSETQRNKGNFPGRFSGRQFSNSRSEMNVSTLELGDSALYLCASSLGPSGENNEQFFGPGTRLTVL.